The present T cell receptor beta chain was sequenced within a study of T cell responses to AZD1222 COVID-19 vaccine. On this clone itself: What it binds is unknown.

Repertoires were generated with immunoSEQ multiplex PCR, while TCRdb's copy carries only in-frame clones and drops some. This table holds 95,000 to 150,000 clones, about 88% found once. Findings of the study overall: Researchers took repertoire samples only after the peak T cell response had come. Breadth and depth of Spike-specific TCRs rose after two AZD1222 doses. White British ancestry dominated among donors, who included more females, and clonal diversity was possibly underestimated. Dominant CD4 TCR responses targeted spike regions 160-218 and 743-854.

The sample was peripheral blood, taken on day 0 of AZD1222 vaccination. This TCR derives from an adult in good health.

The CDR3, as DNA: TGTGCCAGCAGCTTATCCTCCGGGACCCGATACTATGGCTACACCTTC. Protein: CASSLSSGTRYYGYTF. This rearrangement joins TRBV5-5 to TRBJ1-2; TRBD1 is a possible D gene (5 bases). The CDR3 has 16 amino acids. From germline, CDR1 is SGHKS and CDR2 YYEKEE (reference sequence). V lost 2 bases and J lost 3, with 17 bases in between.